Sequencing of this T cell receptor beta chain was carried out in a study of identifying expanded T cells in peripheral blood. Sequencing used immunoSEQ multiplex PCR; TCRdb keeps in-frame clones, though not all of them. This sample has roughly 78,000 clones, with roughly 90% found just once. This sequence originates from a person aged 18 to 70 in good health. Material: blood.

This CDR3 is CSVEAGGVKTQYF. DNA of the CDR3: TGCAGCGTTGAGGCGGGGGGCGTAAAGACCCAGTACTTC. This chain joins TRBV29-1 and TRBJ2-5; 8 bases line up with TRBD2. This CDR3 region has 13 residues. Germline values: CDR1 SQVTM, CDR2 ANQGSEA. J lost 6 bases, V lost 3 bases, and 6 bases had no gene match.